The 32 T cell receptor beta chains in this list originate from one sample, sequenced in a study of T cell responses to AZD1222 COVID-19 vaccine. Clones were read by immunoSEQ multiplex PCR, and TCRdb kept only the in-frame ones, dropping some. The sample lists about 120,000 clones; roughly 90% were seen once. The sequencing here drew on peripheral blood, taken on day 0 of AZD1222 vaccination. These receptors were collected from an adult in good health.

The chain joins TRBV29-1 to TRBJ1-2; D gene ambiguous. Trimming removed 8 bases from V and 3 bases from J, with 10 bases in between. Germline V gene data show CDR1 as SQVTM and CDR2 as ANQGSEA. The CDR3 is 11 amino acids. For the CDR3, the DNA is TGCAGCATCTACCGGGACTATGGCTACACCTTC. It specifies CSIYRDYGYTF.

This chain joins TRBV5-1 and TRBJ2-3, with 14 nucleotides matching TRBD2. Germline CDR1 SGHRS, CDR2 YFSETQ. V lost 4 bases and J lost 6; bases outside the gene matches: 7. The CDR3 sequence is 16 residues long. The CDR3 sequence is CASSGGLAGVSDTQYF. The CDR3 DNA sequence: TGCGCCAGCAGCGGGGGACTAGCGGGAGTGAGCGATACGCAGTATTTT.

V and J are TRBV19 and TRBJ1-2; the match to TRBD1 covers 9 bases. The J segment lost 1 base and the V segment lost 5 bases, leaving 2 bases of the junction unmatched. Germline loops: CDR1 LNHDA, CDR2 SQIVND (reference sequence). The CDR3 has 14 amino acids. The CDR3, as DNA: TGTGCCAGTAGTTCGACAGGGGGTAACTATGGCTACACCTTC. Translating it yields CASSSTGGNYGYTF.

The V call is TRBV19, the J call TRBJ2-1, with 9 bases fitting TRBD2. The junction had 11 bases not matched to a gene; V was cut back by 4 bases and J by 7 bases. Germline V lookup: CDR1 LNHDA, CDR2 SQIVND (reference sequence). The CDR3 is 16 amino acids. CDR3 in amino acids: CASSTSGSGSLNEQFF. CDR3 bases: TGTGCCAGTAGTACCTCCGGTAGCGGGAGTCTGAATGAGCAGTTCTTC.

The chain recombines TRBV6-5 with TRBJ2-5, with 11 nucleotides matching TRBD1. The CDR3 has 15 residues. The V gene end was trimmed by 6 bases and the J gene end by 3 bases; junction bases not matched to a gene: 6. Per germline, CDR1 MNHEY and CDR2 SVGAGI. The CDR3 coding sequence is TGTGCCAGCAGGGCAGGGACAGGGGGTAAAGAGACCCAGTACTTC. Translation: CASRAGTGGKETQYF.

The genes are TRBV3-1 (or the pseudogene TRBV3-2) and TRBJ2-7; a possible D gene is TRBD2 (6 bases). The V end lost 0 bases, the J end lost 3 bases, and 12 bases lay between the germline ends. CDR3 length: 15 amino acids. Per germline, CDR1 LGHDT and CDR2 YNNKEL (reference sequence). CDR3 region: CASSQDPGSLYEQYF. The CDR3 nucleotides read TGTGCCAGCAGCCAAGACCCCGGGAGCCTCTACGAGCAGTACTTC.

The chain uses TRBV27 and TRBJ1-5; D unresolved. The germline gives CDR1 MNHEY, CDR2 SMNVEV (reference sequence). V gave up 5 bases and J gave up 4 bases, with 15 bases separating them. This CDR3 comprises 15 residues. The CDR3 nucleotides read TGTGCCAGCAGTCTACGGGCCCTAGGGAATCAGCCCCAGCATTTT. It specifies CASSLRALGNQPQHF.

The rearrangement joins TRBV5-4 to TRBJ2-1, with TRBD1 matching 9 bases. This CDR3 spans 14 amino acids. Trimming removed 3 bases from V and 4 bases from J; junction bases left unmatched: 2. CDR1 and CDR2 from the germline V gene are SGHNT and YYREEE (reference sequence). CDR3 residues: CASSSGQGYNEQFF. The CDR3, as DNA: TGTGCCAGCAGCTCGGGACAGGGTTACAATGAGCAGTTCTTC.

The chain combines TRBV6-4 with TRBJ2-1; TRBD2 matches 11 bases. The germline V gene has CDR1 MRHNA and CDR2 SNTAGT. With 3 bases clipped from V and 7 bases from J, the junction kept 2 bases outside the gene matches. The CDR3 is 14 amino acids. Here the CDR3 reads CASSDRLAGNEQFF. Here the CDR3 DNA reads TGTGCCAGCAGTGATCGACTAGCGGGGAATGAGCAGTTCTTC.

The chain links TRBV30 to TRBJ2-7; TRBD2 is a possible D gene (6 bases). The CDR3 is made up of 15 amino acids. Per the germline V gene, CDR1 is GTSNPN and CDR2 is SVGIG (reference sequence). The V gene lost 3 bases and the J gene lost 0 bases, with 15 bases spanning the gap. CDR3 protein: CAWSATAGPSYEQYF. CDR3 DNA sequence: TGTGCCTGGAGCGCGACGGCGGGGCCCTCCTACGAGCAGTACTTC.

CDR3 loop: CASSGGSTDTQYF. In DNA form, the CDR3 reads TGTGCCAGCAGCGGGGGGTCCACAGATACGCAGTATTTT. The J gene is TRBJ2-3, the V gene TRBV5-4, with D perhaps TRBD2 (6 bases). Germline V gives CDR1 SGHNT, CDR2 YYREEE (reference sequence). The length of the CDR3 is 13 residues. The V end lost 4 bases, the J end lost 2 bases, and 8 bases lay between the germline ends.

The chain is built from TRBV11-3 and TRBJ1-2; D gene uncertain. This CDR3 spans 14 amino acids. Trimming took 4 bases from V and 3 from J, leaving 12 bases between them. CDR1 and CDR2 (germline): SGHNT, YENEEA. CDR3 sequence reads: CASSSRTEYYGYTF. The CDR3 DNA is TGTGCCAGCAGCTCCCGAACGGAGTACTATGGCTACACCTTC.

This chain uses TRBV18 with TRBJ1-5, with TRBD1 matching 7 bases. The CDR3 is made up of 13 amino acids. Germline-derived CDR1 and CDR2 are KGHSH and LQKENI. The V and J ends lost 6 bases and 8 bases, in that order; junction bases with no gene match: 7. The CDR3 sequence is CASSGTVFEPQHF. CDR3 nucleotides: TGTGCCAGCTCCGGGACAGTTTTCGAGCCCCAGCATTTT.

V and J are TRBV11-3 and TRBJ1-4; 8 bases map to TRBD1. Germline V gene lookup returns CDR1 SGHNT and CDR2 YENEEA. This CDR3 is built from 14 residues. Trimming at V came to 3 bases and at J to 6 bases, leaving 3 bases not matched to a gene. The CDR3 DNA follows: TGTGCCAGCAGCTTGACAGGGGCGGATGAAAAACTGTTTTTT. Protein product: CASSLTGADEKLFF.

The chain joins TRBV6-5 to TRBJ2-2; TRBD2 agrees at 8 bases. Looked up from germline, CDR1 is MNHEY and CDR2 is SVGAGI. This CDR3 contains 16 residues. The trim removed 2 bases at V and 7 bases at J, leaving 9 bases unmatched. The DNA of the CDR3 is TGTGCCAGCAGTTACGTCTCGGGGGGGCCTAGCGGGGAGCTGTTTTTT. Translating gives CASSYVSGGPSGELFF.

This clone appeared a single time. This chain links TRBV2 with TRBJ2-7; the match to TRBD1 covers 7 bases. From germline, CDR1 is SNHLY and CDR2 FYNNEI. V lost 5 bases and J lost 0; bases outside the gene matches: 1. This CDR3 comprises 13 residues. DNA for the CDR3: TGTGCCAGCAGTAGACAGGGCTCCTACGAGCAGTACTTC. Encoded protein: CASSRQGSYEQYF.

The chain employs TRBV5-6 and TRBJ2-7; TRBD1 agrees at 11 bases. The germline gives CDR1 SGHDT, CDR2 YYEEEE. CDR3 size: 14 residues. The V segment lost 5 bases and the J segment 3 bases; nucleotides outside the gene matches: 4. The CDR3 DNA is TGTGCCAGCAGGGACAGGGGGCGCAACTACGAGCAGTACTTC. It translates to CASRDRGRNYEQYF.

In its sample, this clone was seen once. Other nucleotide sequences from this sample produce the same CDR3. This chain joins TRBV11-3 and TRBJ1-4; D not resolved. The germline gives CDR1 SGHNT, CDR2 YENEEA. Trimming cost V 4 bases and J 1 base, with 13 bases left between them. CDR3 size: 16 residues. DNA of the CDR3: TGTGCCAGCAGCTCAAACTCGGGCGGAACTAATGAAAAACTGTTTTTT. Translating it yields CASSSNSGGTNEKLFF.

The chain carries TRBV15 and TRBJ2-3; D remains ambiguous. Germline V gene lookup returns CDR1 LNHNV and CDR2 YYDKDF (reference sequence). Trimming shortened V by 2 bases and J by 2 bases, and 8 bases separated the two germline ends. This CDR3 comprises 14 residues. Here the CDR3 reads CATSRKLITDTQYF. Here the CDR3 DNA reads TGTGCCACCAGCAGAAAGTTAATCACAGATACGCAGTATTTT. The full variable domain, completed using reference TRBV15 and TRBJ2-3, is DAMVIQNPRYQVTQFGKPVTLSCSQTLNHNVMYWYQQKSSQAPKLLFHYYDKDFNNEADTPDNFQSRRPNTSFCFLDIRSPGLGDTAMYLCATSRKLITDTQYFGPGTRLTVL.

The genes are TRBV12-3 or TRBV12-4 and TRBJ2-7; TRBD1 matches at 8 bases. V was clipped by 6 bases and J by 2 bases; unmatched bases: 3. The CDR3 contains 13 residues. CDR3 in DNA: TGTGCCAGCAGCTTGACAGGGGCCTACGAGCAGTACTTC. This translates into CASSLTGAYEQYF.

The chain is built from TRBV10-2 and TRBJ2-7; D is ambiguous. Germline V gene sequence: CDR1 WSHSY, CDR2 SAAADI. The V end was cut by 1 base, the J end by 2 bases, with 9 bases between. The CDR3 has 14 amino acids. The CDR3: CASSEFISTYEQYF. The CDR3, as DNA: TGCGCCAGCAGTGAGTTCATATCGACCTACGAGCAGTACTTC.

In nucleotides, the CDR3 is TGTGCCATCAGTGAGCCGAAATGGGAGACCTCCTACGAGCAGTACTTC. Translating it yields CAISEPKWETSYEQYF. V gene TRBV10-3 combines with J gene TRBJ2-7; D may be TRBD2 (5 bases). Trimming removed 2 bases from V and 0 bases from J, with 14 bases in between. Germline CDR1 and CDR2: ENHRY and SYGVKD. CDR3 length equals 16 residues.

This clone was detected only a few times. At the DNA level, this CDR3 is encoded by other sequences in the same sample as well. In nucleotides, the CDR3 is TGTGCCAGCAGGACCGGGACAGCCTATGGCTACACCTTC. As protein: CASRTGTAYGYTF. The chain recombines TRBV6-5 with TRBJ1-2, with 7 bases that match TRBD1. J was trimmed by 4 bases and V by 6 bases; bases with no gene match: 5. CDR1 is MNHEY, CDR2 SVGAGI, per germline. This CDR3 is 13 amino acids long.

The chain links TRBV7-2 to TRBJ2-7, with 16 bases lining up with TRBD2. The CDR3 contains 18 residues. With V trimmed by 2 bases and J by 6 bases, 10 bases remained unmatched. Germline loops: CDR1 SGHTA, CDR2 FQGNSA. CDR3 DNA sequence: TGTGCCAGCAGCTTATCGCCGGGACTAGCGGGGGGGAGTAGCGAGCAGTACTTC. It codes for CASSLSPGLAGGSSEQYF.

The chain has TRBV18 and TRBJ1-4; D gene uncertain. The CDR3 is made up of 14 amino acids. V lost 2 bases and J 0 bases, leaving 4 bases between the germline ends. Germline lookup yields CDR1 KGHSH and CDR2 LQKENI. This CDR3 is CASSPGSTNEKLFF. CDR3 in DNA: TGTGCCAGCTCACCAGGATCAACTAATGAAAAACTGTTTTTT.

This clone showed up just once. The chain uses TRBV6-2 or TRBV6-3 and TRBJ1-1; possibly TRBD1 for D (5 bases). Per germline, CDR1 MNHEY and CDR2 SVGEGT. The CDR3 length is 16 residues. V lost 2 bases, J lost 0 bases, and 13 bases lay in between. The CDR3 loop reads CASSYGKGWLNTEAFF. Here the CDR3 DNA reads TGTGCCAGCAGTTACGGGAAGGGGTGGCTGAACACTGAAGCTTTCTTT.

In DNA, the CDR3 is TGCGCCAGCAGCCCTGACAGGCCTAACACTGAAGCTTTCTTT. Protein: CASSPDRPNTEAFF. This chain connects TRBV5-1 to TRBJ1-1, with a possible D match to TRBD1 (6 bases). Germline V gene sequence: CDR1 SGHRS, CDR2 YFSETQ. This CDR3 is 14 amino acids long. V lost 4 bases and J 2 bases, leaving 12 bases between the germline ends. Looking up the rest from reference TRBV5-1 and TRBJ1-1 gives the full variable domain: KAGVTQTPRYLIKTRGQQVTLSCSPISGHRSVSWYQQTPGQGLQFLFEYFSETQRNKGNFPGRFSGRQFSNSRSEMNVSTLELGDSALYLCASSPDRPNTEAFFGQGTRLTVV.

The chain has TRBV29-1 and TRBJ2-3; TRBD2 aligns across 7 bases. J gave up 5 bases and V 8 bases, and 13 bases lay outside the gene matches. CDR3 length: 14 residues. Germline V lookup: CDR1 SQVTM, CDR2 ANQGSEA. The CDR3 DNA sequence: TGCAGCCTCCGTCGCGGGAGCGTTGTAGATACGCAGTATTTT. Its translation: CSLRRGSVVDTQYF.

This clone was seen a handful of times. The junction departs from germline at one end; a sequencing error may be responsible. V and J are TRBV28 and TRBJ2-5; D uncertain. CDR1 and CDR2 (germline): MDHEN, SYDVKM. CDR3 length: 15 residues. The CDR3 here is CASSSLLGIQGTQYF. The CDR3 DNA follows: TGTGCCAGCAGTTCTCTCTTGGGGATTCAAGGGACCCAGTACTTC.

The rearrangement joins TRBV18 to TRBJ2-7, with TRBD1 matching 10 bases. CDR3 length: 14 amino acids. The V and J ends lost 6 bases and 7 bases, in that order; junction bases with no gene match: 9. The V gene's germline CDR1 is KGHSH and CDR2 LQKENI. The CDR3 sequence is CASSPGQGSSEQYF. The CDR3 DNA reads as TGTGCCAGCTCTCCGGGACAGGGGTCTTCGGAGCAGTACTTC.

The CDR3 bases are TGTGCCAGCAGCTTAGCCGGGCTAGCGGGAGGAACGGATACGCAGTATTTT. It yields the protein CASSLAGLAGGTDTQYF. This chain connects TRBV7-9 to TRBJ2-3; 11 bases map to TRBD2. After removal of 0 bases from V and 6 bases from J, the junction contained 8 bases not matched to a gene. CDR3 size: 17 residues. CDR1 is SEHNR, CDR2 FQNEAQ, per germline (reference sequence).

V gene TRBV30 combines with J gene TRBJ1-2; TRBD1 matches at 7 bases. From germline, CDR1 is GTSNPN and CDR2 SVGIG (reference sequence). The CDR3 covers 13 residues. The ends lost 2 bases at V and 9 bases at J; junction bases unmatched: 9. The CDR3 nucleotides read TGTGCCTGGAGTCCAATCTCACAGGGGCGCTACACCTTC. The encoded protein is CAWSPISQGRYTF.